These 2 T cell receptor beta chains came from one sample sequenced in a study of response to subunit inactivated influenza vaccine. TCRdb called the RT-PCR reads again in MiXCR, with one record for every CDR3 protein. This table holds around 320,000 distinct CDR3 sequences, approximately 20% found once. The material was PBMCs from blood, obtained approximately 20 months after vaccination. The receptors shown here come from a man between 50 and 70 years old who received an inactivated influenza vaccine.

This clonotype was counted a few times. This chain links TRBV6-2 or TRBV6-3 with TRBJ2-3; the match to TRBD2 covers 10 bases. The germline CDR1 and CDR2 sequences are MNHEY and SVGEGT. Trimming took 6 bases from V and 4 from J; bases not matched to a gene: 7. This CDR3 is built from 15 residues. In DNA, the CDR3 is TGTGCCAGCAGCCCCAGCGGGGGGGCTGCAGATACGCAGTATTTT. Translation: CASSPSGGAADTQYF.

The V call is TRBV12-3 or TRBV12-4, the J call TRBJ1-1, with D hard to call. The CDR3 contains 14 residues. Between the trimmed V and J ends, which lost 3 bases and 1 base, there was a span of 9 bases. The CDR3 nucleotides are TGTGCCAGCAGTTTGTACGGGGAGAACACTGAAGCTTTCTTT. This sequence encodes CASSLYGENTEAFF.